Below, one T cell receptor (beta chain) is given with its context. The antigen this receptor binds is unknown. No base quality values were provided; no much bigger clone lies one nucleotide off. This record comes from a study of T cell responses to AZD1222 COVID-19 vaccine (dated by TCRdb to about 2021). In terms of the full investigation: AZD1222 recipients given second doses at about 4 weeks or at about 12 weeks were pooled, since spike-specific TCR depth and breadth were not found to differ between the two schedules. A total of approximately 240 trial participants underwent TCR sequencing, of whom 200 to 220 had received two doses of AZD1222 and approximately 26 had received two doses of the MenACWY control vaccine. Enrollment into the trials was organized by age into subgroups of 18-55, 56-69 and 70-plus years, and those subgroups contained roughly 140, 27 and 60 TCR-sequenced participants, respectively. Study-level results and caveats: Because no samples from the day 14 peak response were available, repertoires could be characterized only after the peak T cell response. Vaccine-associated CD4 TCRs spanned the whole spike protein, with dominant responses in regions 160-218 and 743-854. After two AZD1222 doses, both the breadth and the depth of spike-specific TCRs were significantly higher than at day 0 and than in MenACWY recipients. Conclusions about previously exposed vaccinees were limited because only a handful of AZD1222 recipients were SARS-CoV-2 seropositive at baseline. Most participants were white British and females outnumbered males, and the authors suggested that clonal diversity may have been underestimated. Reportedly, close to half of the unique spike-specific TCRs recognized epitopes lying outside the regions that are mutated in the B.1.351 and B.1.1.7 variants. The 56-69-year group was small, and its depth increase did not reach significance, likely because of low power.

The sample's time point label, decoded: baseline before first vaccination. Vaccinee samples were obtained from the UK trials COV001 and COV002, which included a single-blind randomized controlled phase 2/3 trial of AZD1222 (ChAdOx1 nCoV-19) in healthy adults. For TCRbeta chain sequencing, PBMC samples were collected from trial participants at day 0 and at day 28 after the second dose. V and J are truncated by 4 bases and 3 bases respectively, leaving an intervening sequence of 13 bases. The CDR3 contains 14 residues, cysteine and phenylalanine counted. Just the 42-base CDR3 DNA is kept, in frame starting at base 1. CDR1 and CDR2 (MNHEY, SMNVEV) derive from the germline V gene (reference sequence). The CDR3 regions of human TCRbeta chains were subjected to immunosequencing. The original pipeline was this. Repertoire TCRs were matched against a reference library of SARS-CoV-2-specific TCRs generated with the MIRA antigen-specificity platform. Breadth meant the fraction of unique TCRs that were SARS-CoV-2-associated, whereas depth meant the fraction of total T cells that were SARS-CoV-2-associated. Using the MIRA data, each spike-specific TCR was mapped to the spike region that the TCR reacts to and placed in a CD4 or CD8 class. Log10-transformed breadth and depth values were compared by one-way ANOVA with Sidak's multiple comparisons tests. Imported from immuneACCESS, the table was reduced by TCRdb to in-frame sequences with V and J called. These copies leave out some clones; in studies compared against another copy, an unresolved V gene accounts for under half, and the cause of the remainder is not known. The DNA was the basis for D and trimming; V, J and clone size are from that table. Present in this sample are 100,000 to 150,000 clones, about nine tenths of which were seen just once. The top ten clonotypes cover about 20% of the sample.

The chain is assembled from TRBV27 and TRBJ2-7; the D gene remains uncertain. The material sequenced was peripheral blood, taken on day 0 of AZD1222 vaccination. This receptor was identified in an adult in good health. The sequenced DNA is TGTGCCAGCAGTTACAAGGATCCCAGCTACGAGCAGTACTTC. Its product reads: CASSYKDPSYEQYF.